This TCR beta chain is from a study of blood T cell repertoires in COVID-19. As for the study in general: Sources were T cells, B-cell-depleted T cells, or PBMCs; the material itself was cDNA or gDNA.

The authors' processing: Reference gene primer amplification gave nucleated cell count estimates. Produced via immunoSEQ multiplex PCR; TCRdb's table is partial and in-frame only. That table gives V, J and clone size, and the DNA gave D and trimming. The table has just over 650,000 clones, just under 90% seen once. V gave up 6 bases and J gave up 1 base, with 9 bases separating them. This CDR3 is 13 amino acids long. Material: peripheral blood. This receptor was taken from a woman between 18 and 30 years old with acute or convalescent COVID-19. This rearrangement joins TRBV12-3 or TRBV12-4 to TRBJ1-2; tentatively, D is TRBD1 (5 bases). The CDR3 nucleotides read TGTGCCAGCAGGAGGGACTTTAACTATGGCTACACCTTC. Residues: CASRRDFNYGYTF.